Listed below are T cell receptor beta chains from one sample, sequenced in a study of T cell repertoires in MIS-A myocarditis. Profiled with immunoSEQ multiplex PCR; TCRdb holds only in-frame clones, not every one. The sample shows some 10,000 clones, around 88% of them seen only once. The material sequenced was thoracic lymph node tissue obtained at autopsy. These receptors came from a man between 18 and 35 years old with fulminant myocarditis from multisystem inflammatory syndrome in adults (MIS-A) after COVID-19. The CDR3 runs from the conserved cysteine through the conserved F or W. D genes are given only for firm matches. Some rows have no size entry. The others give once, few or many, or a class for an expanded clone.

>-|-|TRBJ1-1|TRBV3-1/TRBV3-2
CASSGLLNTEAFF
TGTGCCAGCAGCGGACTCCTGAACACTGAAGCTTTCTTT
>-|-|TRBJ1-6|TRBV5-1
CASSSNPGGNSPLHF
TGCGCCAGCAGCTCCAACCCCGGGGGGAATTCACCCCTCCACTTT
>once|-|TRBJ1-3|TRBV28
CASSWVGLGGNTIYF
TGTGCCAGCAGTTGGGTGGGACTGGGAGGAAACACCATATATTTT
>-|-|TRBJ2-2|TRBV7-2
CASSSRETGELFF
TGTGCCAGCAGCTCGAGAGAGACCGGGGAGCTGTTTTTT
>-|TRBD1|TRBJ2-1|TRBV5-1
CASSIGQGRVDEQFF
TGCGCCAGCAGCATAGGACAGGGCAGGGTCGATGAGCAGTTCTTC
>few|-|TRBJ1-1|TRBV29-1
CSVEDRQGIAEAFF
TGCAGCGTTGAAGATCGCCAGGGGATCGCTGAAGCTTTCTTT
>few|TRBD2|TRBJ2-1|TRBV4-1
CASSPTLGGRAMDEQFF
TGCGCCAGCAGCCCGACGCTGGGCGGGAGGGCTATGGATGAGCAGTTCTTC
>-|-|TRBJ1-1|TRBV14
CASSSGPEAFF
TGTGCCAGCAGCAGCGGTCCTGAAGCTTTCTTT
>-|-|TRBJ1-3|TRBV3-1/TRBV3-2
CASSQASSGNTIYF
TGTGCCAGCAGCCAAGCATCCTCTGGAAACACCATATATTTT
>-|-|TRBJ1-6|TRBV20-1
CSARGSGGKGNSPLHF
TGCAGTGCTCGTGGGTCGGGGGGTAAGGGGAATTCACCCCTCCACTTT
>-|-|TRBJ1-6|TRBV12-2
CASRLDWCTYNSPLHF
TGTGCAAGTCGCTTAGATTGGTGCACCTATAATTCACCCCTCCACTTT
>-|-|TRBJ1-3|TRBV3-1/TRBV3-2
CASSLGPLTIYF
TGTGCCAGCAGCCTCGGACCCTTAACCATATATTTT